The 4 T cell receptor beta chains below were found in one sample sequenced in a study of radiotherapy plus CTLA-4 blockade in lung cancer. Produced via immunoSEQ multiplex PCR; TCRdb's table is partial and in-frame only. The sample has tens of thousands of clones; approximately 84% are singletons. The sequences come from peripheral blood, collected from a patient treated with radiotherapy plus ipilimumab. The source is a human donor with non-small cell lung cancer whose response to radiotherapy plus ipilimumab could not be evaluated.

This chain joins TRBV11-2 and TRBJ2-5; no definite D call. CDR3 length: 14 amino acids. Trimming took off 0 bases at V and 4 bases at J, with 9 bases between the two ends. CDR1 and CDR2 (germline): SGHAT, FQNNGV. The CDR3 sequence: CASSLEGRRETQYF. The CDR3 bases are TGTGCCAGCAGCTTAGAGGGTAGGAGAGAGACCCAGTACTTC.

The chain joins TRBV11-2 to TRBJ2-3; TRBD2 agrees at 8 bases. This CDR3 has 13 amino acids. J was trimmed by 7 bases and V by 1 base; bases with no gene match: 1. Germline V gene sequence: CDR1 SGHAT, CDR2 FQNNGV. In nucleotides, the CDR3 is TGTGCCAGCAGCTTAGCGGGGGGGTATACGCAGTATTTT. This sequence encodes CASSLAGGYTQYF.

V and J are TRBV30 and TRBJ1-2, with TRBD1 matching over 9 bases. V lost 5 bases to trimming and J lost 8 bases; unmatched junction nucleotides: 15. In germline, CDR1 is GTSNPN, CDR2 SVGIG (reference sequence). The CDR3 spans 15 residues. CDR3 sequence reads: CAWLDPGTGTSGYTF. The CDR3 DNA sequence: TGTGCCTGGCTGGATCCCGGGACAGGGACGTCGGGCTACACCTTC.

The V and J genes are TRBV29-1 and TRBJ2-3; D might be TRBD2 (5 bases). CDR1 SQVTM and CDR2 ANQGSEA come from the germline V gene. This CDR3 spans 16 amino acids. V was trimmed by 2 bases and J by 2 bases, leaving 17 bases between them. The CDR3 nucleotides read TGCAGCGTTGAACTGTGGGAGACAAGAAACACAGATACGCAGTATTTT. It specifies CSVELWETRNTDTQYF.